This T cell receptor beta chain came from a study of control samples from healthy donors and cancer patients. Trimming removed 10 bases from V and 6 bases from J, with 22 bases in between. This CDR3 has 14 residues. CDR1 and CDR2 (germline): MNHEY, SVGAGI. Profiling relied on immunoSEQ multiplex PCR, and the TCRdb table lists in-frame clones only, not all of them. This sample carries over 150,000 clones, 85% to 95% of them seen once, and the ten largest clones take about 1.5%. The sequenced sample consisted of blood. The origin of this receptor is a man younger than 35 in good health. This chain uses TRBV6-5 with TRBJ2-7; TRBD1 is a possible D gene (5 bases). This chain's CDR3 is CATQFASGPFEQYF. The CDR3 region has the DNA TGTGCCACCCAGTTTGCGTCAGGGCCCTTCGAGCAGTACTTC.